Sequencing of this T cell receptor beta chain was carried out in a study of T cell repertoires in aging, cancer and after chemotherapy. TRB rearrangements spanning V, D and J were amplified using mixed TRB-A/B primers. TCRdb passed the multiplex PCR reads through MiXCR, listing each CDR3 protein once. The top ten clones hold more than 2.5% of a sample with 5,500 to 7,000 distinct CDR3 sequences, roughly a fifth of them seen once. This clonotype is judged medium-sized. The antigen remains unidentified. Study-wide results and caveats: Immunological memory after chemotherapy cannot be judged from the repertoire data. Untreated cancer patients had significantly lower blood TCR diversity than age-matched healthy donors.

The CDR3 has 13 amino acids. With 6 bases removed from V and 0 bases from J, the gap between germline ends came to 3 bases. Germline assignment: CDR1 MNHEY and CDR2 SMNVEV (reference sequence). Peripheral blood genomic DNA, not sorted cells or RNA, was the template. This clonotype originated in a human donor with a blood cancer. Sequencing was carried out using blood. This sequence joins TRBV27 and TRBJ2-6; D remains ambiguous. The CDR3 sequence is CASRPSGANVLTF. CDR3 in DNA: TGTGCCAGCAGGCCCTCTGGGGCCAACGTCCTGACTTTC.